These T cell receptor beta chains were read from a single sample in a study of T cell responses to AZD1222 COVID-19 vaccine. Assay used: immunoSEQ multiplex PCR; TCRdb lists only in-frame clones, some missing. The sample has over 150,000 clones; roughly nine tenths are singletons. Sequences were derived from peripheral blood, sampled on day 0 of AZD1222 vaccination. Receptors originate from an adult in good health. Both conserved end residues are part of each CDR3. Clone sizes are given selectively: once, few, many, or a class where the clone is expanded.

>TRBV5-8|-|15
CASSTGISGDYGYTF
>TRBV28|-|15
CASSTVDRAYNEQFF
>TRBV21-1|-|17
CASSKARGDIGNQPQHF
>TRBV5-1|-|14
CASSPRTPNSPLHF
>TRBV12-2|once|15
CASRLQPGQAVGYTF
>TRBV5-1|-|14
CASSLDGRSEGYTF
>TRBV19|-|15
CASSRQGMGGNTIYF
>TRBV27|-|15
CASSSRQGPSYEQYF
>TRBV7-2|-|17
CASSLRPPDSAAYEQYF
>TRBV4-2|-|14
CASSSSGTGGGYTF
>TRBV11-3|-|15
CASSEGQGGSYEQYF
>TRBV6-6|-|11
CASSPRNTIYF